The 23 T cell receptor beta chains reported below all come from one sample, sequenced in a study of blood T cells in healthy people across ages. With a J-beta primer mix and a sample-barcoded 5' primer, a second PCR ran about 7 to 12 cycles. Using its own MiXCR run on the 5' RACE reads, TCRdb lists one record per CDR3 protein. The sample carries 1.8 million or so distinct CDR3 sequences, approximately 39% recorded once. The sample was blood. These receptors were collected from a human donor in good health.

The V gene is TRBV11-1, the J gene TRBJ2-7; 14 bases fit TRBD2. The J segment lost 4 bases and the V segment lost 8 bases, leaving 10 bases of the junction unmatched. This CDR3 region has 16 residues. Germline assignment: CDR1 SGHAT and CDR2 FQDESV (reference sequence). The CDR3 nucleotides are TGTGCCAGCGGCCGGACTAGCGGGGGGAGGATGTACGAGCAGTACTTC. Translation: CASGRTSGGRMYEQYF.

The chain is built from TRBV20-1 and TRBJ2-5; maybe TRBD2 (5 bases). The J call could be wrong; TRBJ2-7 is a better fit for the DNA end. The CDR3 consists of 13 residues. Germline V gives CDR1 DFQATT, CDR2 SNEGSKA (reference sequence). The CDR3 loop reads CSARLEGVSEQYF. The DNA of the CDR3 is TGCAGTGCTAGGCTTGAGGGAGTTAGCGAGCAGTACTTC.

This clonotype appeared a few times. This rearrangement joins TRBV5-1 to TRBJ2-6; D not resolved. V was cut by 4 bases and J by 2 bases, with 7 bases left in between. The CDR3 runs to 14 residues. In germline, CDR1 is SGHRS, CDR2 YFSETQ. CDR3 amino acids: CASSDQAGANVLTF. Written as DNA, the CDR3 is TGCGCCAGCAGCGACCAGGCTGGGGCCAACGTCCTGACTTTC. Full variable domain (missing parts from reference TRBV5-1 and TRBJ2-6): KAGVTQTPRYLIKTRGQQVTLSCSPISGHRSVSWYQQTPGQGLQFLFEYFSETQRNKGNFPGRFSGRQFSNSRSEMNVSTLELGDSALYLCASSDQAGANVLTFGAGSRLTVL.

The chain joins TRBV6-5 to TRBJ2-7; D is unresolved. Germline V gene data show CDR1 as MNHEY and CDR2 as SVGAGI. This CDR3 contains 13 residues. V lost 0 bases, J lost 5 bases, and 8 bases lay in between. CDR3 sequence reads: CASSYSVADEQYF. CDR3 sequence (DNA): TGTGCCAGCAGTTACTCGGTTGCAGACGAGCAGTACTTC.

J is TRBJ2-2 and V is TRBV7-2; no clear D. The CDR3 length is 14 residues. Germline-derived CDR1 and CDR2 are SGHTA and FQGNSA. V lost 5 bases to trimming and J lost 2 bases, with 9 bases between them. The CDR3 nucleotides read TGTGCCAGCAGCCACACCCGAAACACCGGGGAGCTGTTTTTT. Protein: CASSHTRNTGELFF.

Only a few counts were recorded for this clonotype. V usage is TRBV6-1 and J usage is TRBJ2-7; no reliable D call. The germline CDR1 and CDR2 sequences are MNHNS and SASEGT. There are 14 residues in the CDR3. Trimming shortened V by 7 bases and J by 2 bases, and 15 bases separated the two germline ends. The CDR3 DNA follows: TGTGCCAGCAATCCGGGCGCCGGTCCCTACGAGCAGTACTTC. It encodes CASNPGAGPYEQYF.

This clonotype turned up a few times. A read error may be the cause here, since a much bigger clone is one base away. V is TRBV20-1 and J is TRBJ2-1; a weak D match, TRBD1 (6 bases). The J call may be wrong; the DNA end is better matched by TRBJ2-7. This CDR3 is built from 15 residues. Germline lookup yields CDR1 DFQATT and CDR2 SNEGSKA (reference sequence). The CDR3 DNA sequence: TGCAGTGCCTGGACAGCCCCTAAATCCTACAATGAGCAGTACTTC. Translated, it gives CSAWTAPKSYNEQYF.

This clonotype was detected a few times. This chain joins TRBV20-1 and TRBJ2-1; TRBD2 is a possible D gene (5 bases). CDR1 is DFQATT, CDR2 SNEGSKA, per germline (reference sequence). V gave up 3 bases and J gave up 10 bases, with 10 bases separating them. The CDR3 spans 11 residues. CDR3 sequence: CSASGVYEQFF. CDR3 bases: TGCAGTGCTAGCGGGGTATACGAGCAGTTCTTC.

This clonotype was recorded a few times. The rearrangement links TRBV7-6 to TRBJ2-4, with D possibly matching TRBD2 (6 bases). Germline V lookup: CDR1 SGHVS, CDR2 FNYEAQ. The V and J ends lost 4 bases and 3 bases respectively, with 25 bases between them. There are 19 residues in the CDR3. The CDR3 protein is CASSSPREPPAYGKNIQYF. The CDR3, as DNA: TGTGCCAGCAGCTCACCACGGGAGCCCCCCGCTTACGGCAAAAACATTCAGTACTTC.

This clonotype was detected a few times. The rearrangement joins TRBV12-3 or TRBV12-4 to TRBJ1-6, with D possibly TRBD1 on 5 matching bases. The CDR3 runs to 18 residues. The V end lost 1 base, the J end lost 0 bases, and 13 bases lay between the germline ends. CDR3 nucleotide sequence: TGTGCCAGCAGTTTAGAGGGACCTCCCATCTCCTATAATTCACCCCTCCACTTT. Translating it yields CASSLEGPPISYNSPLHF.

In its sample, this clonotype was seen a few times. The chain carries TRBV28 and TRBJ1-2; possible D gene TRBD1, 6 bases. Germline V CDR1 and CDR2: MDHEN, SYDVKM. The CDR3 is made up of 15 amino acids. V was pared by 5 bases and J by 2 bases, with 15 bases between. The CDR3 protein is CASSQGRGMNYGYTF. The CDR3 DNA sequence: TGTGCCAGCAGTCAGGGCAGGGGAATGAACTATGGCTACACCTTC.

In its sample, this clonotype was seen a few times. This chain connects TRBV11-2 to TRBJ2-7; the D is unclear. Trimming shortened V by 0 bases and J by 3 bases, and 15 bases separated the two germline ends. CDR1 is SGHAT, CDR2 FQNNGV, per germline. The CDR3 has 16 residues. CDR3 sequence (DNA): TGTGCCAGCAGCTTAGAGGCAGCTCTACCCATCTACGAGCAGTACTTC. Amino acids: CASSLEAALPIYEQYF.

There are a few counts of this clonotype. The chain has TRBV29-1 and TRBJ2-1; 12 positions match TRBD2. Germline V gene lookup returns CDR1 SQVTM and CDR2 ANQGSEA. This CDR3 contains 14 residues. With V trimmed by 3 bases and J by 8 bases, 5 bases remained unmatched. The CDR3 sequence: CSVEGASGGDEQFF. As DNA, the CDR3 is TGCAGCGTTGAGGGGGCTAGCGGGGGGGATGAGCAGTTCTTC.

This chain links TRBV7-2 with TRBJ2-4, with D possibly being TRBD1 or TRBD2 (5 bases each). The V gene's germline CDR1 is SGHTA and CDR2 FQGNSA. CDR3 length: 14 residues. The germline V and J ends were trimmed by 1 base and 13 bases, with 17 bases remaining between them. CDR3 coding DNA: TGTGCCAGCAGCTTAGAGGATGTGGGGGTTAAGCAGTACTTC. Protein sequence: CASSLEDVGVKQYF.

This clonotype was seen more than once but under ten times. The rearrangement joins TRBV6-4 to TRBJ2-4; 9 bases map to TRBD1. Losses at the gene ends were 6 bases for V and 8 bases for J; bases not matched to a gene: 5. Germline V gene lookup returns CDR1 MRHNA and CDR2 SNTAGT. The CDR3 loop spans 13 amino acids. CDR3 DNA: TGTGCCAGCAGCGCGGACAGGGGTGACATTCAGTACTTC. Amino acid sequence: CASSADRGDIQYF.

With respect to this clonotype: Because it lacks the conserved phenylalanine or tryptophan at the end, this CDR3 is likely a read error. This chain connects TRBV12-3 or TRBV12-4 to TRBJ2-4; D is perhaps TRBD1 or TRBD2 (5 bases each). V was shortened by 7 bases and J by 5 bases, with 15 bases between the two germline ends. This CDR3 comprises 14 residues. In DNA form, the CDR3 reads TGTGCCAGCATCCCCCACCTGGGGGAAAACATTCAGTACTGC. The encoded protein is CASIPHLGENIQYC.

This sequence joins TRBV25-1 and TRBJ1-4; D remains ambiguous. CDR3 length equals 15 residues. The germline gives CDR1 MGHDK, CDR2 SYGVNS. The V gene lost 1 base and the J gene lost 4 bases, with 10 bases spanning the gap. The CDR3 is CASSELSPINEKLFF. CDR3 nucleotides: TGTGCCAGCAGTGAATTATCACCGATTAATGAAAAACTGTTTTTT. The full variable domain, its missing parts supplied by reference TRBV25-1 and TRBJ1-4, is EADIYQTPRYLVIGTGKKITLECSQTMGHDKMYWYQQDPGMELHLIHYSYGVNSTEKGDLSSESTVSRIRTEHFPLTLESARPSHTSQYLCASSELSPINEKLFFGSGTQLSVL.

This clonotype was seen many times. The V and J genes are TRBV6-6 and TRBJ1-2, with no clear D. Germline V gives CDR1 MNHNY, CDR2 SVGAGI (reference sequence). The V end lost 6 bases, the J end lost 3 bases, and 2 bases lay between the germline ends. This CDR3 contains 10 residues. CDR3 protein: CASRDYGYTF. CDR3 nucleotides: TGTGCCAGCAGGGACTATGGCTACACCTTC.

The V gene is TRBV30, the J gene TRBJ1-1; no reliable D call. Trimming left V 3 bases short and J 4 bases short, with 15 bases between. The CDR3 has 14 amino acids. Germline loops: CDR1 GTSNPN, CDR2 SVGIG (reference sequence). CDR3 residues: CAWRGLGSGTEAFF. DNA of the CDR3: TGTGCCTGGAGGGGTCTAGGGTCGGGCACTGAAGCTTTCTTT.

This clonotype was counted between two and nine times. This chain links TRBV29-1 with TRBJ1-2, with D perhaps TRBD1 (5 bases). The CDR3 contains 11 residues. V gave up 3 bases and J gave up 6 bases, with 8 bases separating them. Germline V gene sequence: CDR1 SQVTM, CDR2 ANQGSEA. The CDR3 loop is CSVEGPDGYTF. CDR3 nucleotide sequence: TGCAGCGTTGAGGGACCCGATGGCTACACCTTC.

This clonotype has just a few counts. The chain recombines TRBV12-3 or TRBV12-4 with TRBJ2-7, with D hard to call. The CDR3 loop spans 11 amino acids. Trimming cost V 6 bases and J 4 bases, with 7 bases left between them. As DNA, the CDR3 is TGTGCCAGCAGCAAACAGTACGAGCAGTACTTC. Amino acids: CASSKQYEQYF.

The sample holds a few counts of this clonotype. This chain connects TRBV7-3 to TRBJ2-1; 9 bases match TRBD2. Germline CDR1 SGHTA, CDR2 FQGTGA. The CDR3 length is 16 residues. V was pared by 5 bases and J by 0 bases, with 5 bases of the junction left unmatched. The CDR3 region is CASSPTSGSSYNEQFF. The CDR3 nucleotides read TGTGCCAGCAGCCCGACTAGCGGTAGCTCCTACAATGAGCAGTTCTTC.

This clonotype turned up a few times. The chain links TRBV24-1 to TRBJ2-7; tentative D call: TRBD2 (6 bases). Between the trimmed V and J ends, which lost 9 bases and 0 bases, there was a span of 14 bases. Germline-derived CDR1 and CDR2 are KGHDR and SFDVKD. The CDR3 is 14 residues long. The CDR3 is CATAPGGSSYEQYF. For the CDR3, the DNA is TGTGCCACCGCCCCCGGGGGTTCCTCCTACGAGCAGTACTTC.